Listed below are T cell receptor beta chains from one sample, sequenced in a study of blood T cell repertoires in COVID-19. Using immunoSEQ multiplex PCR, the repertoire was profiled, and TCRdb retains in-frame clones only, with some absent. The sample holds tens of thousands of clones, around 76% seen once. Sequencing was carried out using peripheral blood. These receptors were taken from a woman aged 80 or older with acute or convalescent COVID-19. The CDR3 runs from the conserved cysteine through the conserved F or W. The D gene is left open where the match is weak. Size values are once, few and many counts, or a class for expanded clones, and some rows have none.

v_call: TRBV6-7
d_call: NA
j_call: TRBJ2-3
clone_size: NA
cdr3_nt: TGTGCCAGCAGTTACCCTCCCGTTGGACAAATCTTCACAGATACGCAGTATTTT
cdr3_aa: CASSYPPVGQIFTDTQYF

v_call: TRBV4-1
d_call: TRBD2
j_call: TRBJ2-1
clone_size: NA
cdr3_nt: TGCGCCAGCAGCCAAGAGGCTGGGCCGAGACTAGCGGTCCGAAGCTCCTACAATGAGCAGTTCTTC
cdr3_aa: CASSQEAGPRLAVRSSYNEQFF

v_call: TRBV12-3/TRBV12-4
d_call: TRBD1
j_call: TRBJ2-5
clone_size: few
cdr3_nt: TGTGCCAGCAGTTTCCGGGACAGGGGGACCCAGTACTTC
cdr3_aa: CASSFRDRGTQYF

v_call: TRBV5-1
d_call: NA
j_call: TRBJ1-1
clone_size: NA
cdr3_nt: TGCGCCAGCAGCTTGGCCGGGGCGGGAGGGAACACTGAAGCTTTCTTT
cdr3_aa: CASSLAGAGGNTEAFF

v_call: TRBV27
d_call: TRBD1
j_call: TRBJ2-7
clone_size: many
cdr3_nt: TGTGCCAGCAGTTTGGACAGGGGGAGGTACGAGCAGTACTTC
cdr3_aa: CASSLDRGRYEQYF

v_call: TRBV28
d_call: NA
j_call: TRBJ1-2
clone_size: NA
cdr3_nt: TGTGCCAGCAGCCTAATCGTCAGGGATGGCTACACCTTC
cdr3_aa: CASSLIVRDGYTF

v_call: TRBV28
d_call: NA
j_call: TRBJ2-6
clone_size: NA
cdr3_nt: TGTGCCAGCAGGAGCTCTGGGGCCAACGTCCTGACTTTC
cdr3_aa: CASRSSGANVLTF

v_call: TRBV9
d_call: NA
j_call: TRBJ2-1
clone_size: few
cdr3_nt: TGTGCCAGCAGTCCGACTGGGAGCAACAATGAGCAGTTCTTC
cdr3_aa: CASSPTGSNNEQFF

v_call: TRBV7-9
d_call: NA
j_call: TRBJ1-4
clone_size: NA
cdr3_nt: TGTGCCAGCAGCTCAGGTCGGGGTAATGAAAAACTGTTTTTT
cdr3_aa: CASSSGRGNEKLFF

v_call: TRBV29-1
d_call: TRBD1
j_call: TRBJ2-1
clone_size: NA
cdr3_nt: TGCAGCGCCCGACAGGGACCCACCAGTGAGCAGTTCTTC
cdr3_aa: CSARQGPTSEQFF

v_call: TRBV11-2
d_call: TRBD1
j_call: TRBJ2-1
clone_size: NA
cdr3_nt: TGTGCCAGCAGCCCTCGAACAGGGGATCCCCTTTACAATGAGCAGTTCTTC
cdr3_aa: CASSPRTGDPLYNEQFF

v_call: TRBV30
d_call: NA
j_call: TRBJ2-1
clone_size: NA
cdr3_nt: TGTGCCTGGAGTGTACGACTCTCTCGTGGGAATGAGCAGTTCTTC
cdr3_aa: CAWSVRLSRGNEQFF

v_call: TRBV29-1
d_call: NA
j_call: TRBJ2-5
clone_size: NA
cdr3_nt: TGCAGCGTTGATAGACTAGAGGTGATAGAGACCCAGTACTTC
cdr3_aa: CSVDRLEVIETQYF

v_call: TRBV5-5
d_call: NA
j_call: TRBJ1-1
clone_size: NA
cdr3_nt: TGTGCCAGCAGCTTCTTAATGAACACTGAAGCTTTCTTT
cdr3_aa: CASSFLMNTEAFF

v_call: TRBV28
d_call: TRBD1
j_call: TRBJ2-5
clone_size: NA
cdr3_nt: TGTGCCAGCAGTCTTAGGGGGCGGGAGACCCAGTACTTC
cdr3_aa: CASSLRGRETQYF

v_call: TRBV3-1/TRBV3-2
d_call: NA
j_call: TRBJ2-5
clone_size: few
cdr3_nt: TGTGCCAGCAGCCAAGGGATCAACAGGCGTCAAGAGACCCAGTACTTC
cdr3_aa: CASSQGINRRQETQYF

v_call: TRBV7-9
d_call: TRBD2
j_call: TRBJ2-7
clone_size: NA
cdr3_nt: TGTGCCAGCAGCCTACCGCCGGGACTAGCGGGAGCCCCCTACGAGCAGTACTTC
cdr3_aa: CASSLPPGLAGAPYEQYF

v_call: TRBV11-2
d_call: NA
j_call: TRBJ1-1
clone_size: NA
cdr3_nt: TGTGCCAGCAGCTCGAGATCCTCCACTGAAGCTTTCTTT
cdr3_aa: CASSSRSSTEAFF

v_call: TRBV7-3
d_call: NA
j_call: TRBJ2-1
clone_size: NA
cdr3_nt: TGTGCCAGCAGCGCCCGGACAGTCCCCCTCTCCTACAATGAGCAGTTCTTC
cdr3_aa: CASSARTVPLSYNEQFF

v_call: TRBV9
d_call: NA
j_call: TRBJ2-5
clone_size: NA
cdr3_nt: TGTGCCAGCAGCGTAGACTGGGCAAGGGAGACCCAGTACTTC
cdr3_aa: CASSVDWARETQYF

v_call: TRBV2
d_call: NA
j_call: TRBJ1-5
clone_size: once
cdr3_nt: TGTGCCAGCAGTGAAGGGCCCCCTCAGCCCCAGCATTTT
cdr3_aa: CASSEGPPQPQHF

v_call: TRBV6-2/TRBV6-3
d_call: NA
j_call: TRBJ2-7
clone_size: NA
cdr3_nt: TGTGCCAGCAGCACCGACCGGACTCTCTCGATCTACGAGCAGTACTTC
cdr3_aa: CASSTDRTLSIYEQYF

v_call: TRBV24-1
d_call: TRBD1
j_call: TRBJ2-5
clone_size: NA
cdr3_nt: TGTGCCACCAGTGATTCAGGCAGGGGGCAAGAGACCCAGTACTTC
cdr3_aa: CATSDSGRGQETQYF

v_call: TRBV3-1/TRBV3-2
d_call: NA
j_call: TRBJ1-1
clone_size: NA
cdr3_nt: TGTGCCAGCAGCGCGAGGGGGTTTGCTGAAGCTTTCTTT
cdr3_aa: CASSARGFAEAFF

v_call: TRBV24-1
d_call: TRBD1
j_call: TRBJ2-2
clone_size: NA
cdr3_nt: TGTGCCACCAGTGATCAGACAGGGGGTCACACCGGGGAGCTGTTTTTT
cdr3_aa: CATSDQTGGHTGELFF

v_call: TRBV15
d_call: NA
j_call: TRBJ1-3
clone_size: NA
cdr3_nt: TGTGCCACCAGCGTTTATAGGGGTGGCGGAAACACCATATATTTT
cdr3_aa: CATSVYRGGGNTIYF

v_call: TRBV3-1/TRBV3-2
d_call: NA
j_call: TRBJ2-5
clone_size: NA
cdr3_nt: TGTGCCAGCAGCCAACTCGGGGTAGCGGAAGAGACCCAGTACTTC
cdr3_aa: CASSQLGVAEETQYF

v_call: TRBV11-2
d_call: TRBD1
j_call: TRBJ2-5
clone_size: once
cdr3_nt: TGTGCCAGCAGCTTAGGGCCAGGGGGTGAGGAGACCCAGTACTTC
cdr3_aa: CASSLGPGGEETQYF

v_call: TRBV27
d_call: NA
j_call: TRBJ1-4
clone_size: NA
cdr3_nt: TGTGCCAGCTCGTGGACTGGGCGGCATGAAAAACTGTTTTTT
cdr3_aa: CASSWTGRHEKLFF

v_call: TRBV14
d_call: NA
j_call: TRBJ2-5
clone_size: NA
cdr3_nt: TGTGCCAGCAGCGCGGTCCAAGAGACCCAGTACTTC
cdr3_aa: CASSAVQETQYF

v_call: TRBV18
d_call: NA
j_call: TRBJ2-2
clone_size: few
cdr3_nt: TGTGCCAGCTCACCAAGGATCGCGGGCAGGTCCGGGGAGCTGTTTTTT
cdr3_aa: CASSPRIAGRSGELFF

v_call: TRBV28
d_call: TRBD2
j_call: TRBJ2-2
clone_size: NA
cdr3_nt: TGCCTAAGCGGGAATCGGGGAGAGCTGTTTTTT
cdr3_aa: CLSGNRGELFF

v_call: TRBV7-8
d_call: TRBD1
j_call: TRBJ1-2
clone_size: NA
cdr3_nt: TGTGCCAGCAGTTCGCGGACAGGGGGGGCTTACTATGGCTACACCTTC
cdr3_aa: CASSSRTGGAYYGYTF

v_call: TRBV13
d_call: NA
j_call: TRBJ2-4
clone_size: NA
cdr3_nt: TGTGCCAGCAGCGAGAGAATTCTAGCCAAAAACATTCAGTACTTC
cdr3_aa: CASSERILAKNIQYF

v_call: TRBV28
d_call: TRBD1
j_call: TRBJ1-1
clone_size: NA
cdr3_nt: TGTGCCAGCAGCATTCCTCGTACAGGGGCGAACACTGAAGCTTTCTTT
cdr3_aa: CASSIPRTGANTEAFF

v_call: TRBV7-8
d_call: NA
j_call: TRBJ1-1
clone_size: NA
cdr3_nt: TGTGCCAGCAGCCGCGGGGGGCTGAACACTGAAGCTTTCTTT
cdr3_aa: CASSRGGLNTEAFF

v_call: TRBV29-1
d_call: NA
j_call: TRBJ2-3
clone_size: few
cdr3_nt: TGCAGCGTTGTCTGGGCAGGGCCTAGCACAGATACGCAGTATTTT
cdr3_aa: CSVVWAGPSTDTQYF

v_call: TRBV30
d_call: NA
j_call: TRBJ2-5
clone_size: NA
cdr3_nt: TGTGCCTGGAGTGACGGAGTAGGAAGCCAAGAGACCCAGTACTTC
cdr3_aa: CAWSDGVGSQETQYF

v_call: TRBV15
d_call: NA
j_call: TRBJ2-1
clone_size: NA
cdr3_nt: TGTGCCACCAGCAGAGGAAGACAGTTAATTGCATCCTACAATGAGCAGTTCTTC
cdr3_aa: CATSRGRQLIASYNEQFF

v_call: TRBV5-1
d_call: TRBD2
j_call: TRBJ2-5
clone_size: NA
cdr3_nt: TGCGCCAGCAGGACACTCGCTAGCGGGTACCAAGAGACCCAGTACTTC
cdr3_aa: CASRTLASGYQETQYF

v_call: TRBV29-1
d_call: NA
j_call: TRBJ2-7
clone_size: NA
cdr3_nt: TGCAGCGTTGTCGGGGACTCCTACGAGCAGTACTTC
cdr3_aa: CSVVGDSYEQYF

v_call: TRBV2
d_call: TRBD2
j_call: TRBJ2-3
clone_size: NA
cdr3_nt: TGTGCCAGCAGGCTAAGCGGACTAGAAAGCACAGATACGCAGTATTTT
cdr3_aa: CASRLSGLESTDTQYF

v_call: TRBV3-1/TRBV3-2
d_call: TRBD2
j_call: TRBJ2-7
clone_size: NA
cdr3_nt: TGTGCCAGCAGCCAAGATTTAGCGGGGGGCTCCTACGAGCAGTACTTC
cdr3_aa: CASSQDLAGGSYEQYF

v_call: TRBV25-1
d_call: NA
j_call: TRBJ1-1
clone_size: NA
cdr3_nt: TGTGCCAGCAGCACACAGGGGAACACTGAAGCTTTCTTT
cdr3_aa: CASSTQGNTEAFF

v_call: TRBV11-1
d_call: TRBD1
j_call: TRBJ1-2
clone_size: NA
cdr3_nt: TGTGCCAGCAGCTTGGACAGGAGGGGGAGTGGCGGCTACACCTTC
cdr3_aa: CASSLDRRGSGGYTF

v_call: TRBV5-1
d_call: TRBD2
j_call: TRBJ2-3
clone_size: NA
cdr3_nt: TGCGCCAGCAGCTTGGCGAATGGGGCGGGAGCACCAGATACGCAGTATTTT
cdr3_aa: CASSLANGAGAPDTQYF

v_call: TRBV28
d_call: NA
j_call: TRBJ1-2
clone_size: NA
cdr3_nt: TGTGCCAGCAGTTTCGCGGGGGTGAAAGGCTACACCTTC
cdr3_aa: CASSFAGVKGYTF

v_call: TRBV5-6
d_call: NA
j_call: TRBJ1-5
clone_size: NA
cdr3_nt: TGTGCCAGCAGCTTGGAGGGGTATAGCAATCAGCCCCAGCATTTT
cdr3_aa: CASSLEGYSNQPQHF

v_call: TRBV28
d_call: TRBD2
j_call: TRBJ2-7
clone_size: NA
cdr3_nt: TGTGCCAGCAGTTTAAGCGGGAGGGTCTACGAGCAGTACTTC
cdr3_aa: CASSLSGRVYEQYF

v_call: TRBV29-1
d_call: TRBD1
j_call: TRBJ2-5
clone_size: once
cdr3_nt: TGCAGCGTCAGGGGGCGTGTAGAGACCCAGTACTTC
cdr3_aa: CSVRGRVETQYF

v_call: TRBV12-3/TRBV12-4
d_call: NA
j_call: TRBJ1-1
clone_size: few
cdr3_nt: TGTGCCAGCACCTCAGGGACTGAAGCTTTCTTT
cdr3_aa: CASTSGTEAFF

v_call: TRBV7-9
d_call: TRBD1
j_call: TRBJ2-5
clone_size: NA
cdr3_nt: TGTGCCAGCAGCTTAAACAGGGGTCAAGGGGCCCAGTACTTC
cdr3_aa: CASSLNRGQGAQYF

v_call: TRBV13
d_call: NA
j_call: TRBJ2-2
clone_size: NA
cdr3_nt: TGTGCCAGCACTGGAGAAGACACCGGGGAGCTGTTTTTT
cdr3_aa: CASTGEDTGELFF

v_call: TRBV4-1
d_call: TRBD2
j_call: TRBJ2-2
clone_size: NA
cdr3_nt: TGCGCCAGCAGCCGGGGAGGGGCACAACTCACCGGGGAGCTGTTTTTT
cdr3_aa: CASSRGGAQLTGELFF

v_call: TRBV30
d_call: TRBD1
j_call: TRBJ1-1
clone_size: few
cdr3_nt: TGTGCCTGGAGTGTGGGACAGGGGGTCTCTGAAGCTTTCTTT
cdr3_aa: CAWSVGQGVSEAFF

v_call: TRBV2
d_call: NA
j_call: TRBJ1-1
clone_size: NA
cdr3_nt: TGTGCCAGCAGTAGGCAGGGTACCCTGGCCACTGAAGCTTTCTTT
cdr3_aa: CASSRQGTLATEAFF

v_call: TRBV5-4
d_call: NA
j_call: TRBJ1-3
clone_size: NA
cdr3_nt: TGTGCCAGCAGCAACCCGGAGGCTGGCACCATATATTTT
cdr3_aa: CASSNPEAGTIYF

v_call: TRBV30
d_call: TRBD2
j_call: TRBJ2-1
clone_size: NA
cdr3_nt: TGTGCCTGGATCTCGATGCGGGAGGGCCGAAATGAGCAGTTCTTC
cdr3_aa: CAWISMREGRNEQFF